These 4 T cell receptor beta chains share one sample of origin, sequenced in a study of cytomegalovirus exposure and HLA in healthy donors (dated by TCRdb to 2016 to 2017). The library relied on the immunoSEQ multiplex PCR assay. A mixture of 60 forward primers for TCR Vbeta segments and 13 reverse primers for TCR Jbeta segments was used in the multiplex PCR. The table was pulled from immuneACCESS by TCRdb, which kept in-frame rearrangements only. Such tables lose some clones; where checked, under half of the loss comes from unresolved V genes, and the rest has no known cause. Counted in this sample were fewer than 95,000 clones; around 78% of them appeared once. The biggest ten clones account for about 0.53% of the sample. The specimen sequenced was PBMCs. These receptors all stem from a man younger than 40 in good health and CMV-seronegative.

CDR3 region: CASSVGLNEQFF. In DNA form, the CDR3 reads TGTGCCAGCAGCGTAGGTCTCAATGAGCAGTTCTTC. The chain combines TRBV9 with TRBJ2-1, with unresolved D. Germline V gene lookup returns CDR1 SGDLS and CDR2 YYNGEE. The CDR3 runs 12 residues. The V end lost 0 bases, the J end lost 6 bases, and 4 bases lay between the germline ends.

This clone was recorded once. The chain uses TRBV7-9 and TRBJ1-1; D is perhaps TRBD1 (5 bases). Germline V gene data show CDR1 as SEHNR and CDR2 as FQNEAQ (reference sequence). The germline V and J ends were trimmed by 5 bases and 4 bases, with 17 bases remaining between them. CDR3 length equals 15 residues. This CDR3 reads CASSHPGWGGTEAFF. The CDR3 DNA follows: TGTGCCAGCAGCCACCCGGGCTGGGGGGGCACTGAAGCTTTCTTT.

The chain is built from TRBV5-1 and TRBJ2-1; the D gene is possibly TRBD2 (7 bases). The CDR3 extends over 19 amino acids. The V gene's germline CDR1 is SGHRS and CDR2 YFSETQ. Trimming shortened V by 0 bases and J by 5 bases, and 24 bases separated the two germline ends. Here the CDR3 DNA reads TGCGCCAGCAGCTTGGGTCTCTGGGGGGGGCCCAGAACGAACAATGAGCAGTTCTTC. Its translation: CASSLGLWGGPRTNNEQFF.

This clone has only one observation. The chain has TRBV9 and TRBJ1-4; 8 bases map to TRBD1. V was clipped by 3 bases and J by 8 bases; unmatched bases: 9. The CDR3 is 15 amino acids. Germline CDR1 reads SGDLS; CDR2 reads YYNGEE. CDR3 nucleotide sequence: TGTGCCAGCAGCGCTACAGGGGGGGTTGGGGAAAAACTGTTTTTT. As protein: CASSATGGVGEKLFF.